This TCR beta chain was sequenced during a study of identifying expanded T cells in peripheral blood. Study-wide findings and caveats: Variance in clone template counts between approximately two-week samples significantly increased with total template count across all healthy donors. Differentially abundant clones: around 1.2 between replicates, 16.4 at approximately two weeks, 18 to 20 at four.

Sequencing was performed with immunoSEQ multiplex PCR; in TCRdb, only in-frame clones are kept and a portion is missing. The sample lists around 57,000 clones; approximately 87% were seen once. Worth noting for this clone: Its antigen remains unknown.

CDR1 and CDR2 (germline): GTSNPN, SVGIG (reference sequence). The CDR3 totals 13 residues. V lost 8 bases, J lost 2 bases, and 7 bases stayed unmatched. During the collection period, no donor immune events like infections were recorded. This clonotype was obtained from a person aged 18-69 years in good health. The J gene is TRBJ1-2, the V gene TRBV30; 8 positions agree with TRBD1. Source material: blood. In DNA form, the CDR3 reads TGTGCCCTAACTGGGACAGGCAACTATGGCTACACCTTC. Amino acids: CALTGTGNYGYTF.